This TCR beta chain was obtained from a study of T cell responses to AZD1222 COVID-19 vaccine. Profiling relied on immunoSEQ multiplex PCR, and the TCRdb table lists in-frame clones only, not all of them. The sample has about 94,000 clones, roughly 88% seen once. The CDR3 has 16 amino acids. Germline V gene sequence: CDR1 SGHRS, CDR2 YFSETQ. Trimming cost V 4 bases and J 3 bases; bases outside gene matches: 10. This clone has more than one count but fewer than ten. Its antigen is unknown. Notes on the study in general: Among those given AZD1222, only five or six were seropositive at baseline.

Material: peripheral blood, obtained on day 0 of AZD1222 vaccination. The J gene is TRBJ1-1, the V gene TRBV5-1; 9 bases align to TRBD1. The clonotype was recovered from an adult in good health. CDR3 region: CASSPGTGSGHTEAFF. DNA for the CDR3: TGCGCCAGCAGCCCAGGGACAGGGTCTGGCCACACTGAAGCTTTCTTT.